A selection of T cell receptor beta chains follows, all from one sample in a study of radiation and T cells in renal cell carcinoma. TCRdb's copy holds only in-frame clones and misses some; the assay was immunoSEQ multiplex PCR. The table has 150,000 to 160,000 clones, around 90% seen once. The sequencing used blood, collected from a patient whose treatment included radiotherapy and nephrectomy. Receptor source: a woman between 45 and 60 years old with renal cell carcinoma. Both conserved end residues are part of each CDR3. The D gene is left open where the match is weak. Expanded clones get a size class; other rows say once, few or many, or leave the size out.

abundance: .; v_gene: TRBV6-5; j_gene: TRBJ1-2; d_gene: TRBD1; CDR3aa: CASSQTTGVNYGYTF; CDR3nt: TGTGCCAGCAGTCAAACGACAGGGGTTAACTATGGCTACACCTTC
abundance: .; v_gene: TRBV7-2; j_gene: TRBJ1-2; d_gene: .; CDR3aa: CASSPDGANYGYTF; CDR3nt: TGTGCCAGCAGCCCCGACGGAGCTAACTATGGCTACACCTTC
abundance: .; v_gene: TRBV5-4; j_gene: TRBJ1-6; d_gene: .; CDR3aa: CASSLSQSYNSPLHF; CDR3nt: TGTGCCAGCAGCTTGTCACAGTCATATAATTCACCCCTCCACTTT
abundance: .; v_gene: TRBV2; j_gene: TRBJ2-5; d_gene: .; CDR3aa: CASRRLLTDQETQYF; CDR3nt: TGTGCCAGCAGAAGACTGCTAACCGATCAAGAGACCCAGTACTTC
abundance: .; v_gene: TRBV5-1; j_gene: TRBJ2-4; d_gene: .; CDR3aa: CASSLGGGAKNIQYF; CDR3nt: TGCGCCAGCAGCTTAGGAGGTGGAGCCAAAAACATTCAGTACTTC
abundance: once; v_gene: TRBV9; j_gene: TRBJ2-7; d_gene: TRBD2; CDR3aa: CASSRTSGAYEQYF; CDR3nt: TGTGCCAGCAGTAGGACTAGCGGGGCTTACGAGCAGTACTTC
abundance: .; v_gene: TRBV23-1; j_gene: TRBJ2-7; d_gene: TRBD1; CDR3aa: CASSQSGTGTYEQYF; CDR3nt: TGCGCCAGCAGTCAATCCGGGACAGGTACCTACGAGCAGTACTTC
abundance: .; v_gene: TRBV5-1; j_gene: TRBJ2-7; d_gene: TRBD1; CDR3aa: CASSLAPGQGAYEQYF; CDR3nt: TGCGCCAGCAGCTTGGCCCCGGGACAGGGGGCTTACGAGCAGTACTTC
abundance: .; v_gene: TRBV5-5; j_gene: TRBJ2-5; d_gene: .; CDR3aa: CASSPGQPKRTQYF; CDR3nt: TGTGCCAGCAGCCCCGGACAGCCCAAGAGAACCCAGTACTTC
abundance: .; v_gene: TRBV4-1; j_gene: TRBJ2-2; d_gene: .; CDR3aa: CASSLQGAGDAGELFF; CDR3nt: TGCGCCAGCAGCCTTCAGGGGGCGGGGGACGCCGGGGAGCTGTTTTTT
abundance: .; v_gene: TRBV6-5; j_gene: TRBJ1-3; d_gene: .; CDR3aa: CASSTRHGGNTIYF; CDR3nt: TGTGCCAGCAGTACCAGACACGGGGGAAACACCATATATTTT
abundance: .; v_gene: TRBV7-2; j_gene: TRBJ1-2; d_gene: .; CDR3aa: CASSLGRVGGLTPNYGYTF; CDR3nt: TGTGCCAGCAGCTTAGGGCGAGTAGGGGGGCTGACTCCTAACTATGGCTACACCTTC
abundance: once; v_gene: TRBV7-8; j_gene: TRBJ2-7; d_gene: .; CDR3aa: CASSLAVGGQYEQYF; CDR3nt: TGTGCCAGCAGCTTAGCGGTGGGGGGCCAATACGAGCAGTACTTC
abundance: .; v_gene: TRBV2; j_gene: TRBJ2-5; d_gene: TRBD2; CDR3aa: CASSLGLAGGIQETQYF; CDR3nt: TGTGCCAGCAGCCTCGGACTAGCGGGGGGTATCCAAGAGACCCAGTACTTC